The 29 T cell receptor beta chains below all came from one sample that was sequenced in a study of cytomegalovirus exposure and HLA in healthy donors. Primers: 60 Vbeta forward and 13 Jbeta reverse. Sequencing was performed with immunoSEQ multiplex PCR; in TCRdb, only in-frame clones are kept and a portion is missing. The repertoire consists of 150,000 to 200,000 clones, with 82% occurring once and the leading ten covering 1.5%. Sequenced material: PBMCs. The source is a middle-aged man in good health and CMV-seronegative.

This clone appeared a single time. The chain couples TRBV29-1 to TRBJ2-1; no clear D. V shed 5 bases and J shed 6 bases, with 8 bases lying between them. The CDR3 runs to 11 residues. Germline values: CDR1 SQVTM, CDR2 ANQGSEA. CDR3 coding DNA: TGCAGCGTTACAGAACTCAATGAGCAGTTCTTC. This codes for CSVTELNEQFF.

This chain joins TRBV6-1 and TRBJ1-2, with 7 bases matching TRBD1. The CDR3 runs 14 residues. Germline V gene data show CDR1 as MNHNS and CDR2 as SASEGT. Losses at the gene ends were 7 bases for V and 1 base for J; bases not matched to a gene: 6. The CDR3 DNA reads TGTGCCAGCACACGGGACAGAATTAACTATGGCTACACCTTC. Translation: CASTRDRINYGYTF.

The chain uses TRBV4-3 and TRBJ1-3; D unresolved. CDR1 LGHNA and CDR2 YSLEER come from the germline V gene. The CDR3 sequence is 18 residues long. V was clipped by 0 bases and J by 0 bases, with 15 bases between them. The CDR3 is CASSQDSGAASSGNTIYF. As DNA, the CDR3 is TGCGCCAGCAGCCAAGATTCCGGAGCGGCGAGCTCTGGAAACACCATATATTTT.

V gene TRBV5-1 combines with J gene TRBJ1-2; D unclear. Germline-derived CDR1 and CDR2 are SGHRS and YFSETQ. Trimming stripped 0 bases from V and 9 bases from J, with 18 bases between. The CDR3 totals 15 residues. The CDR3 region has the DNA TGCGCCAGCAGCTTGGCCTTCGGGGTGTCGGAGCGCTACACCTTC. This sequence encodes CASSLAFGVSERYTF.

The rearrangement links TRBV28 to TRBJ1-5; 7 bases match TRBD1. The J segment lost 11 bases and the V segment lost 5 bases, leaving 3 bases of the junction unmatched. CDR3 length: 11 amino acids. Germline-derived CDR1 and CDR2 are MDHEN and SYDVKM. The chain's CDR3 is CASSQGEAQHF. DNA of the CDR3: TGTGCCAGCAGTCAGGGGGAGGCCCAGCATTTT. Based on the CDR3 plus reference TRBV28 and TRBJ1-5, the full variable domain is DVKVTQSSRYLVKRTGEKVFLECVQDMDHENMFWYRQDPGLGLRLIYFSYDVKMKEKGDIPEGYSVSREKKERFSLILESASTNQTSMYLCASSQGEAQHFGDGTRLSIL.

Worth noting for this clone: This specimen includes other DNA sequences encoding the same CDR3. The gene calls are TRBV5-1 and TRBJ2-7, with TRBD1 identical over 7 bases. J lost 2 bases, V lost 0 bases, and 2 bases had no gene match. CDR1 SGHRS and CDR2 YFSETQ come from the germline V gene. The CDR3 runs 14 residues. CDR3 protein: CASSLGQGAYEQYF. For the CDR3, the DNA is TGCGCCAGCAGCTTGGGGCAGGGGGCCTACGAGCAGTACTTC. Looking up the rest from reference TRBV5-1 and TRBJ2-7 gives the full variable domain: KAGVTQTPRYLIKTRGQQVTLSCSPISGHRSVSWYQQTPGQGLQFLFEYFSETQRNKGNFPGRFSGRQFSNSRSEMNVSTLELGDSALYLCASSLGQGAYEQYFGPGTRLTVT.

The chain combines TRBV7-2 with TRBJ1-3; no firm D call. Germline V CDR1 and CDR2: SGHTA, FQGNSA. CDR3 length equals 15 residues. Trimming took off 5 bases at V and 0 bases at J, with 11 bases between the two ends. The CDR3 is CASSASASSGNTIYF. The CDR3 coding sequence is TGTGCCAGCAGCGCATCCGCGAGCTCTGGAAACACCATATATTTT.

The rearrangement uses TRBV6-6 and TRBJ2-7; TRBD2 is a possible D gene (5 bases). The CDR3 consists of 12 residues. The germline V and J ends were trimmed by 5 bases and 6 bases, with 11 bases remaining between them. Germline values: CDR1 MNHNY, CDR2 SVGAGI (reference sequence). The CDR3 here is CASSRGLAEQYF. The CDR3 coding sequence is TGTGCCAGCAGTCGCGGCCTAGCCGAGCAGTACTTC.

V is TRBV4-2 and J is TRBJ1-2, with 7 bases aligning to TRBD1. Germline values: CDR1 LGHNA, CDR2 YNFKEQ. J lost 1 base, V lost 1 base, and 3 bases had no gene match. CDR3 length: 15 residues. The CDR3 nucleotides read TGTGCCAGCAGCCAAGGACAGGGACTTAACTATGGCTACACCTTC. Translating it yields CASSQGQGLNYGYTF.

The V and J genes are TRBV20-1 and TRBJ1-1; D call uncertain. This CDR3 has 11 residues. In germline, CDR1 is DFQATT, CDR2 SNEGSKA (reference sequence). Between the trimmed V and J ends, which lost 6 bases and 7 bases, there was a span of 12 bases. The CDR3 DNA is TGCAGTGCAAGCGCTCGGGATGAAGCTTTCTTT. Translating gives CSASARDEAFF.

The chain is built from TRBV28 and TRBJ2-5, with 7 bases that match TRBD1. The DNA end is a closer match to TRBJ2-7, so the J assignment may be wrong. This CDR3 has 11 amino acids. Germline CDR1 reads MDHEN; CDR2 reads SYDVKM. The CDR3 coding sequence is TGTGCCACCGGACAGGCGTACGAGCAGTACTTC. Its protein is CATGQAYEQYF.

This rearrangement joins TRBV7-2 to TRBJ1-2, with TRBD1 matching 7 bases. The length of the CDR3 is 15 residues. Trimming took 3 bases from V and 2 from J; bases not matched to a gene: 6. Germline-derived CDR1 and CDR2 are SGHTA and FQGNSA. For the CDR3, the DNA is TGTGCCAGCAGCTTTATCGGGACAGAGAACTATGGCTACACCTTC. Its protein product is CASSFIGTENYGYTF.

This sequence joins TRBV9 and TRBJ2-3; possible D gene TRBD2, 6 bases. CDR3 length: 18 residues. Per the germline V gene, CDR1 is SGDLS and CDR2 is YYNGEE. V lost 0 bases, J lost 0 bases, and 17 bases lay in between. CDR3 nucleotide sequence: TGTGCCAGCAGCGTAGCTGGGCTAGCGACAACTAGCACAGATACGCAGTATTTT. Protein: CASSVAGLATTSTDTQYF.

The V call is TRBV30, the J call TRBJ2-7; D may be TRBD2 (5 bases). The CDR3 runs 14 residues. Germline V CDR1 and CDR2: GTSNPN, SVGIG (reference sequence). V shed 0 bases and J shed 0 bases, with 9 bases lying between them. CDR3 region: CAWSVGGGSYEQYF. CDR3 DNA sequence: TGTGCCTGGAGTGTAGGAGGCGGCTCCTACGAGCAGTACTTC. The full variable domain, completed using reference TRBV30 and TRBJ2-7, is SQTIHQWPATLVQPVGSPLSLECTVEGTSNPNLYWYRQAAGRGLQLLFYSVGIGQISSEVPQNLSASRPQDRQFILSSKKLLLSDSGFYLCAWSVGGGSYEQYFGPGTRLTVT.

The chain combines TRBV5-4 with TRBJ2-7, with 12 bases fitting TRBD1. CDR1 is SGHNT, CDR2 YYREEE, per germline (reference sequence). CDR3 length: 15 residues. V dropped 2 bases and J dropped 6; count of bases not matched to a gene: 6. For the CDR3, the DNA is TGTGCCAGCAGCTTTCGGGACAGGGGGCAGGTCGAGCAGTACTTC. Its translation: CASSFRDRGQVEQYF.

This clone is a singleton in its sample. V usage is TRBV2 and J usage is TRBJ2-6, with 8 bases matching TRBD1. The CDR3 runs 19 residues. Germline lookup yields CDR1 SNHLY and CDR2 FYNNEI. V trimming: 5 bases; J trimming: 0 bases; junction bases outside the gene matches: 12. The CDR3 DNA is TGTGCCAGCAGTCAGATCCGGGACAGGACCTTCTCTGGGGCCAACGTCCTGACTTTC. This sequence encodes CASSQIRDRTFSGANVLTF.

The V and J genes are TRBV30 and TRBJ2-1; 8 bases line up with TRBD2. The CDR3 totals 15 residues. Germline-derived CDR1 and CDR2 are GTSNPN and SVGIG (reference sequence). Trimming removed 2 bases from V and 6 bases from J; junction bases left unmatched: 9. CDR3 sequence reads: CAWSHSGITGNEQFF. The CDR3 bases are TGTGCCTGGAGTCATAGCGGGATCACGGGCAATGAGCAGTTCTTC.

This clone was seen just once. This sequence joins TRBV19 and TRBJ1-5; 8 bases map to TRBD1. Germline V CDR1 and CDR2: LNHDA, SQIVND (reference sequence). The CDR3 extends over 15 amino acids. The J segment lost 4 bases and the V segment lost 5 bases, leaving 7 bases of the junction unmatched. This chain's CDR3 is CASSDRGLFNQPQHF. CDR3 nucleotides: TGTGCCAGTAGTGACAGGGGTTTATTTAATCAGCCCCAGCATTTT.

This chain links TRBV6-6 with TRBJ1-5; D is perhaps TRBD1 (5 bases). Deletions cut 7 bases from V and 3 bases from J, with 16 bases between. CDR3 size: 15 residues. Germline CDR1 MNHNY, CDR2 SVGAGI (reference sequence). CDR3 in amino acids: CASTQSGGFNQPQHF. The CDR3 DNA sequence: TGTGCCAGCACCCAAAGCGGGGGGTTCAATCAGCCCCAGCATTTT.

The rearrangement links TRBV7-3 to TRBJ2-3, with TRBD2 matching over 10 bases. The CDR3 is 18 amino acids. Per the germline V gene, CDR1 is SGHTA and CDR2 is FQGTGA. The trim removed 4 bases at V and 3 bases at J, leaving 13 bases unmatched. The CDR3: CASSSQSIAGGGTDTQYF. DNA for the CDR3: TGTGCCAGCAGCTCACAATCTATAGCGGGAGGAGGGACAGATACGCAGTATTTT.

The V call is TRBV15, the J call TRBJ1-4; tentatively, D is TRBD1 (5 bases). This CDR3 has 15 amino acids. Trimming cost V 1 base and J 4 bases, with 10 bases left between them. Germline V lookup: CDR1 LNHNV, CDR2 YYDKDF (reference sequence). CDR3 protein: CATSRVAGVNEKLFF. Here the CDR3 DNA reads TGTGCCACCAGCAGAGTTGCGGGGGTTAATGAAAAACTGTTTTTT.

This rearrangement joins TRBV4-1 to TRBJ2-5; 9 bases are a match to TRBD1. The J call is in doubt because the DNA end fits TRBJ2-7 better. The CDR3 length is 16 residues. Germline V gene sequence: CDR1 MGHRA, CDR2 YSYEKL. The CDR3 bases are TGCGCCAGCAGACTCACGCCGGGACAGGGAATATACGAGCAGTACTTC. It yields the protein CASRLTPGQGIYEQYF.

The chain joins TRBV9 to TRBJ2-1; 10 nucleotides line up with TRBD2. CDR3 size: 16 residues. J was trimmed by 5 bases and V by 4 bases; bases with no gene match: 9. CDR1 and CDR2 from the germline V gene are SGDLS and YYNGEE. CDR3 loop: CASSPQSGGGHNEQFF. The CDR3 region has the DNA TGTGCCAGCAGCCCACAAAGCGGGGGGGGACACAATGAGCAGTTCTTC.

This clone was seen a single time. The chain links TRBV12-5 to TRBJ1-2; the D gene is possibly TRBD1 (6 bases). Looked up from germline, CDR1 is LGHNT and CDR2 is FRNRAP. The CDR3 has 13 amino acids. V lost 6 bases, J lost 4 bases, and 12 bases lay in between. The CDR3 is CASGPDRRYGYTF. In nucleotides, the CDR3 is TGTGCTAGTGGACCCGACAGGCGCTATGGCTACACCTTC.

This chain links TRBV30 with TRBJ2-5; D is uncertain. The ends were cut back, 0 bases at V and 3 bases at J, with 5 bases in the middle. This CDR3 contains 12 residues. The germline gives CDR1 GTSNPN, CDR2 SVGIG (reference sequence). CDR3 protein: CAWSVLKETQYF. The CDR3 DNA follows: TGTGCCTGGAGTGTACTTAAAGAGACCCAGTACTTC. The whole variable domain, filled in from reference TRBV30 and TRBJ2-5, reads SQTIHQWPATLVQPVGSPLSLECTVEGTSNPNLYWYRQAAGRGLQLLFYSVGIGQISSEVPQNLSASRPQDRQFILSSKKLLLSDSGFYLCAWSVLKETQYFGPGTRLLVL.

The chain recombines TRBV25-1 with TRBJ1-1, with 8 positions matching TRBD1. The length of the CDR3 is 14 residues. V lost 3 bases to trimming and J lost 4 bases; unmatched junction nucleotides: 4. CDR1 and CDR2 from the germline V gene are MGHDK and SYGVNS. The CDR3 protein is CASSDQGATTEAFF. The CDR3 nucleotides read TGTGCCAGCAGTGATCAGGGGGCGACCACTGAAGCTTTCTTT. The full variable domain, in which reference TRBV25-1 and TRBJ1-1 provide the parts outside the CDR3, is EADIYQTPRYLVIGTGKKITLECSQTMGHDKMYWYQQDPGMELHLIHYSYGVNSTEKGDLSSESTVSRIRTEHFPLTLESARPSHTSQYLCASSDQGATTEAFFGQGTRLTVV.

The genes are TRBV7-6 and TRBJ2-7, with unresolved D. Germline CDR1 is SGHVS and CDR2 is FNYEAQ. V lost 2 bases and J lost 5, with 7 bases in between. CDR3 size: 12 residues. The DNA of the CDR3 is TGTGCCAGCAGCTTACCCCTTCACGAGCAGTACTTC. It translates to CASSLPLHEQYF.

The chain joins TRBV5-6 to TRBJ1-1; possibly TRBD1 for D (5 bases). V lost 4 bases and J 5 bases, leaving 15 bases between the germline ends. This CDR3 contains 14 residues. Germline CDR1 and CDR2: SGHDT and YYEEEE. CDR3 DNA: TGTGCCAGCAGCCCCGCCGGGGGTGGAACTGAAGCTTTCTTT. Residues: CASSPAGGGTEAFF.

J is TRBJ2-3 and V is TRBV5-1; 9 positions agree with TRBD2. The CDR3 runs to 21 residues. The ends lost 0 bases at V and 1 base at J; junction bases unmatched: 18. Germline V lookup: CDR1 SGHRS, CDR2 YFSETQ. In nucleotides, the CDR3 is TGCGCCAGCAGCTTGGGACTGACGCGCGGGGGGGCCGGAAGAGGCACAGATACGCAGTATTTT. Encoded protein: CASSLGLTRGGAGRGTDTQYF.